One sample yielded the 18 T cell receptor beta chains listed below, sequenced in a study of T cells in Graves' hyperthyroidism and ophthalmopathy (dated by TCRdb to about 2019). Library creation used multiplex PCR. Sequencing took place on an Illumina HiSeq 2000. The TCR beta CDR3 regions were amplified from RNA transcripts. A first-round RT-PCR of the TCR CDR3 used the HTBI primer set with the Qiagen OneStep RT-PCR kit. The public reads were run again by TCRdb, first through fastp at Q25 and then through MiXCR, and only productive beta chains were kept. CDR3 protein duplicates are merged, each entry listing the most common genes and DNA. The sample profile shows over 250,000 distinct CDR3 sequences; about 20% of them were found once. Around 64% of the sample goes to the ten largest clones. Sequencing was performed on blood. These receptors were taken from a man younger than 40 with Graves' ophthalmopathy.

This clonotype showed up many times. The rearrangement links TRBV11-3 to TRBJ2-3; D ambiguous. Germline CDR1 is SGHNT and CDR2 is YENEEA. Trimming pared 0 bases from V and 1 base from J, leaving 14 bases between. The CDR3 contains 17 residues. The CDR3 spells CASSLDITSPGTDTQYF. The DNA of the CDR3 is TGTGCCAGCAGCTTAGATATAACGTCTCCTGGCACAGATACGCAGTATTTT.

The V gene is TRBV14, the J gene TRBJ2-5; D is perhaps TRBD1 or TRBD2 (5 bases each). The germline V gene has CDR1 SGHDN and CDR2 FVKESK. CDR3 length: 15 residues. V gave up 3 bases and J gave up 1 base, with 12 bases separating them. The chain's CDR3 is CASSHPGPLQETQYF. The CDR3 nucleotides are TGTGCCAGCAGCCACCCGGGACCGCTCCAAGAGACCCAGTACTTC. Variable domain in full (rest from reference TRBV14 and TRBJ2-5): EAGVTQFPSHSVIEKGQTVTLRCDPISGHDNLYWYRRVMGKEIKFLLHFVKESKQDESGMPNNRFLAERTGGTYSTLKVQPAELEDSGVYFCASSHPGPLQETQYFGPGTRLLVL.

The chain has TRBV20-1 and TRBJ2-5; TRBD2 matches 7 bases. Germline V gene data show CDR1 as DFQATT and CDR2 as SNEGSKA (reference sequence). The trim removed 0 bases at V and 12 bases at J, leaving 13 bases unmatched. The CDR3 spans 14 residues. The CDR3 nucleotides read TGCAGTGCTAGAGATAGAGTAACTAGCGCCGGGGAGTACTTC. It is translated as CSARDRVTSAGEYF.

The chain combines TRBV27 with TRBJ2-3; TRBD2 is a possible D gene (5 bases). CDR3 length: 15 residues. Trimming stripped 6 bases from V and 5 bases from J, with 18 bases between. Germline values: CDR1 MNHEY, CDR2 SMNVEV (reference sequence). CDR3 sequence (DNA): TGTGCCAGCAGCTCCGACGGGCTAGCCGTAGATACGCAGTATTTT. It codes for CASSSDGLAVDTQYF.

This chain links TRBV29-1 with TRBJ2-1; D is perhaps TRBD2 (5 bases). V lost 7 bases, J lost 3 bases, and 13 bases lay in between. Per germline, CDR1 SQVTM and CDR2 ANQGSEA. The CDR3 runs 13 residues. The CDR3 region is CSAARGSYNEQFF. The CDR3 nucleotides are TGCAGCGCCGCCCGTGGGAGCTACAATGAGCAGTTCTTC.

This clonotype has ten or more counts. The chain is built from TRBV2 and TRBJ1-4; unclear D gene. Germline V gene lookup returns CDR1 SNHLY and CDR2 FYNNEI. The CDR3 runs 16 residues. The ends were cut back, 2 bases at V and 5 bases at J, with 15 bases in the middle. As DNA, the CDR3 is TGTGCCAGCAGTGAATCGGCGGTTGGAGGGAATGAAAAACTGTTTTTT. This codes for CASSESAVGGNEKLFF.

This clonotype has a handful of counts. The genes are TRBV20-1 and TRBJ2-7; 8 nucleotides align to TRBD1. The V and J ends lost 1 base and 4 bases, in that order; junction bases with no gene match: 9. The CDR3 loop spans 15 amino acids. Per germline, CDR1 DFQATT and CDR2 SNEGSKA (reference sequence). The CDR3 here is CSARASDRVTYEQYF. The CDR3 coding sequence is TGCAGTGCTAGAGCTTCGGACAGGGTGACGTACGAGCAGTACTTC.

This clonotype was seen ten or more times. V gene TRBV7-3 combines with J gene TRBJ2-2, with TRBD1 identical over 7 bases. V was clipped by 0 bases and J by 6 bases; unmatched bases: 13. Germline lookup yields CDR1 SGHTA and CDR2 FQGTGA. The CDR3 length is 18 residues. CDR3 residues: CASSLTHTGVVSAGELFF. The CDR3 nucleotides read TGTGCCAGCAGCTTAACTCACACAGGGGTTGTTTCGGCCGGGGAGCTGTTTTTT.

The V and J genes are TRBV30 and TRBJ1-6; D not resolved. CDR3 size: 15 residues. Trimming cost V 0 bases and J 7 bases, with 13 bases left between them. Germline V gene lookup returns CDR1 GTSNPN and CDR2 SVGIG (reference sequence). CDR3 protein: CAWSVAGWRNSPLHF. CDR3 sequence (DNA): TGTGCCTGGAGTGTGGCGGGGTGGCGGAATTCACCCCTCCACTTT.

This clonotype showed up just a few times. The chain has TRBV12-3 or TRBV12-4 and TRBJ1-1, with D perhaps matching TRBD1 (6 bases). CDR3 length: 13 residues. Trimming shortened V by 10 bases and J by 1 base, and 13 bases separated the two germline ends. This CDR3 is CATRLQGNTEAFF. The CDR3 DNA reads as TGTGCCACCAGGCTACAGGGGAACACTGAAGCTTTCTTT.

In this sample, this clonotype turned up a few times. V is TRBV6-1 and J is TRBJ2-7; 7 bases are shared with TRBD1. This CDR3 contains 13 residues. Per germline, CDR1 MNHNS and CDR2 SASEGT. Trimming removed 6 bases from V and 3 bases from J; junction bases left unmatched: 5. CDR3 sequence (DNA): TGTGCCAGCAGACAGGGACAGCACTACGAGCAGTACTTC. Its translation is CASRQGQHYEQYF.

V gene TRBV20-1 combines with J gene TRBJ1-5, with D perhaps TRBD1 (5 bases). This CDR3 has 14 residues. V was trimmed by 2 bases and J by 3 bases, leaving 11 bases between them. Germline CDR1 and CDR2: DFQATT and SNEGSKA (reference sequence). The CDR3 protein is CSARRGTYNQPQHF. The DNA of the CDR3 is TGCAGTGCTAGACGGGGCACCTACAATCAGCCCCAGCATTTT.

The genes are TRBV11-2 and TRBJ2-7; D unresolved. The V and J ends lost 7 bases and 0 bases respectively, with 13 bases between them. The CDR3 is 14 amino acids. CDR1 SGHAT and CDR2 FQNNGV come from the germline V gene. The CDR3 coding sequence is TGTGCCAGCACCCCCCAGGCTGGCTCCTACGAGCAGTACTTC. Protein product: CASTPQAGSYEQYF.

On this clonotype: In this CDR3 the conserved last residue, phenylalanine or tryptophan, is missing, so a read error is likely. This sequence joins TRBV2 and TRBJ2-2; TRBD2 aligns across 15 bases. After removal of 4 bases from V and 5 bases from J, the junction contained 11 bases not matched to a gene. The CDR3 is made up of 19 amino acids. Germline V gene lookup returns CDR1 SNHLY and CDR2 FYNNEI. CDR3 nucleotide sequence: TGTGCCAGCAGTGTCTCCGGGACTAGCGGGAGGTTTTATACCGGGGAGCTGTTTCTT. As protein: CASSVSGTSGRFYTGELFL.

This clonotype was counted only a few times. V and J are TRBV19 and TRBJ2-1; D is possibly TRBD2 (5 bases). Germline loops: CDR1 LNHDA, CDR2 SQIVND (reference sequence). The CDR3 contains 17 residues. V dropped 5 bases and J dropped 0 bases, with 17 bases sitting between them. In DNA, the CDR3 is TGTGCCAGTAGTGTTGGGGTAGGAGGACCCTCCTACAATGAGCAGTTCTTC. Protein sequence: CASSVGVGGPSYNEQFF.

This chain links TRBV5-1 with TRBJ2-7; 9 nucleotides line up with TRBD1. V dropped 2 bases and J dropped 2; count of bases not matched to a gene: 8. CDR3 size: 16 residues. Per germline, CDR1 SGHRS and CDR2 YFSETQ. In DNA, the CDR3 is TGCGCCAGCAGCTTAGGGGCCGGGACAGGGACCTACGAGCAGTACTTC. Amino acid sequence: CASSLGAGTGTYEQYF. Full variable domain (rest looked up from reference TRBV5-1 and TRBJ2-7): KAGVTQTPRYLIKTRGQQVTLSCSPISGHRSVSWYQQTPGQGLQFLFEYFSETQRNKGNFPGRFSGRQFSNSRSEMNVSTLELGDSALYLCASSLGAGTGTYEQYFGPGTRLTVT.

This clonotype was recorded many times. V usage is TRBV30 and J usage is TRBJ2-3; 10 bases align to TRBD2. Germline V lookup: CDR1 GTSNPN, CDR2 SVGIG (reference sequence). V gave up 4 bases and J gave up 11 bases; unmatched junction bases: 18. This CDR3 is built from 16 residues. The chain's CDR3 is CAWTGSGRALTREQYF. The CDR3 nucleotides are TGTGCCTGGACGGGGAGCGGGAGGGCTCTAACTAGGGAGCAGTATTTT.

CDR3: CASSLIPSTDTQYF. The CDR3 nucleotides read TGTGCCAGCAGCTTAATTCCGAGCACAGATACGCAGTATTTT. This chain connects TRBV7-3 to TRBJ2-3, with D unresolved. Germline V gene data show CDR1 as SGHTA and CDR2 as FQGTGA. V shed 1 base and J shed 0 bases, with 5 bases lying between them. The CDR3 has 14 residues.